The subject of this entry is one T cell receptor beta chain. Authors' data handling: For nucleated cells, counts were estimated from reference gene primer amplification. Using immunoSEQ multiplex PCR, the repertoire was profiled, and TCRdb retains in-frame clones only, with some absent. V and J calls and clone size are given by that table; D and trimming were obtained from the DNA. The sample gives about 170,000 clones, about 86% of which show up once; roughly 3.3% is in the top ten. The sample originates from a study of blood T cell repertoires in COVID-19. Study details: Sites in the United States, Italy and Spain provided acute and convalescent COVID-19 samples. T cells, B-cell-depleted T cells, or PBMCs provided the cDNA or gDNA that served as material.

The CDR3 runs to 16 residues. V gave up 3 bases and J gave up 7 bases, with 21 bases separating them. Per germline, CDR1 LNHDA and CDR2 SQIVND (reference sequence). V gene TRBV19 combines with J gene TRBJ1-1; no reliable D call. The sequence was collected from a man younger than 35 with active or convalescent COVID-19. Sequenced material: peripheral blood. CDR3 protein: CASSIGGESTRVEAFF. The DNA of the CDR3 is TGTGCCAGTAGTATTGGCGGGGAGAGTACCCGAGTTGAAGCTTTCTTT.